These 29 T cell receptor beta chains share one sample of origin, sequenced in a study of T cells in localized non-small cell lung cancer. The method was immunoSEQ multiplex PCR; TCRdb's version includes in-frame clones alone and lacks a portion of them. Counted here are about 14,000 clones, 28% occurring once; the ten biggest clones make up 7.2%. The input for sequencing was lung tumor tissue, taken before any cancer treatment. These TCRs come from a female donor of 60 years or more with stage I lung adenocarcinoma.

This clone is labeled hyperexpanded (1% or more). The chain recombines TRBV11-3 with TRBJ1-4; D gene ambiguous. Trimming took off 5 bases at V and 3 bases at J, with 13 bases between the two ends. This CDR3 spans 15 amino acids. The germline CDR1 and CDR2 sequences are SGHNT and YENEEA. CDR3 region: CASSPEPGPNEKLFF. The CDR3 DNA reads TGTGCCAGCAGCCCCGAGCCCGGCCCTAATGAAAAACTGTTTTTT.

V gene TRBV18 combines with J gene TRBJ1-1; TRBD1 agrees at 8 bases. The CDR3 covers 17 residues. In germline, CDR1 is KGHSH, CDR2 LQKENI. J gave up 3 bases and V 1 base, and 10 bases lay outside the gene matches. The DNA for the CDR3 is TGTGCCAGCTCACCACGGGGCAAACAGGGGGTAGACACTGAAGCTTTCTTT. It is translated as CASSPRGKQGVDTEAFF.

The chain couples TRBV19 to TRBJ1-3; D not resolved. Germline V CDR1 and CDR2: LNHDA, SQIVND (reference sequence). This CDR3 has 15 amino acids. Deletions cut 6 bases from V and 4 bases from J, with 16 bases between. CDR3 sequence (DNA): TGTGCCAGTAGAGATGGACTTTCGGGGGGAAACACCATATATTTT. It specifies CASRDGLSGGNTIYF.

The chain employs TRBV29-1 and TRBJ1-1, with D perhaps matching TRBD1 (5 bases). The V gene lost 5 bases and the J gene lost 1 base, with 14 bases spanning the gap. This CDR3 region has 14 residues. Germline-derived CDR1 and CDR2 are SQVTM and ANQGSEA. The CDR3 loop is CSVTRGAGNTEAFF. The CDR3 nucleotides read TGCAGCGTTACTCGGGGCGCGGGGAACACTGAAGCTTTCTTT.

This clone was detected a few times. V and J are TRBV29-1 and TRBJ1-4, with TRBD1 identical over 8 bases. The germline V gene has CDR1 SQVTM and CDR2 ANQGSEA. The CDR3 is 12 residues long. Losses at the gene ends were 7 bases for V and 7 bases for J; bases not matched to a gene: 5. CDR3 DNA sequence: TGCAGCGCATACAGGGGGAGTGAAAAACTGTTTTTT. Its protein is CSAYRGSEKLFF.

This clone was counted at least ten times. V usage is TRBV5-8 and J usage is TRBJ1-2, with a weak D call TRBD1 (5 bases). The CDR3 spans 13 residues. The V end was cut by 4 bases, the J end by 7 bases, with 14 bases between. Per the germline V gene, CDR1 is SGHTS and CDR2 is YDEGEE. In DNA form, the CDR3 reads TGTGCCAGCAGCCTTTCAGGGTTGTCTGGCTACACCTTC. Amino acid sequence: CASSLSGLSGYTF. Supplemented by reference TRBV5-8 and TRBJ1-2, the full variable domain reads EAGVTQSPTHLIKTRGQQATLRCSPISGHTSVYWYQQALGLGLQFLLWYDEGEERNRGNFPPRFSGRQFPNYSSELNVNALELEDSALYLCASSLSGLSGYTFGSGTRLTVV.

The genes are TRBV19 and TRBJ2-2; D remains unclear. Trimming stripped 5 bases from V and 3 bases from J, with 10 bases between. This CDR3 spans 14 amino acids. CDR1 LNHDA and CDR2 SQIVND come from the germline V gene (reference sequence). The CDR3 loop is CASSPGDYTGELFF. For the CDR3, the DNA is TGTGCCAGTAGTCCGGGCGATTACACCGGGGAGCTGTTTTTT.

This chain uses TRBV11-3 with TRBJ1-2; 8 bases match TRBD1. The V segment lost 4 bases and the J segment 3 bases; nucleotides outside the gene matches: 4. The CDR3 has 14 residues. Germline CDR1 reads SGHNT; CDR2 reads YENEEA. The CDR3 bases are TGTGCCAGCAGCTCGGGACAGGAGTACTATGGCTACACCTTC. This sequence encodes CASSSGQEYYGYTF.

The chain combines TRBV9 with TRBJ2-1; D is possibly TRBD2 (5 bases). The CDR3 is 15 amino acids. Trimming cost V 0 bases and J 10 bases, with 17 bases left between them. The germline CDR1 and CDR2 sequences are SGDLS and YYNGEE. The CDR3 loop reads CASSVGPGSSQEQFF. CDR3 in DNA: TGTGCCAGCAGCGTAGGTCCGGGAAGCTCGCAGGAGCAGTTCTTC. The full variable domain, with the rest looked up from reference TRBV9 and TRBJ2-1, is DSGVTQTPKHLITATGQRVTLRCSPRSGDLSVYWYQQSLDQGLQFLIQYYNGEERAKGNILERFSAQQFPDLHSELNLSSLELGDSALYFCASSVGPGSSQEQFFGPGTRLTVL.

The rearrangement links TRBV9 to TRBJ1-4; D not resolved. The V gene lost 2 bases and the J gene lost 4 bases, with 6 bases spanning the gap. The V gene's germline CDR1 is SGDLS and CDR2 YYNGEE. The CDR3 consists of 13 residues. The CDR3 DNA is TGTGCCAGCAGCGTGGGATTTAATGAAAAACTGTTTTTT. It is translated as CASSVGFNEKLFF.

The genes are TRBV30 and TRBJ1-3; D perhaps matches TRBD1 (5 bases). The V and J ends lost 5 bases and 14 bases respectively, with 28 bases between them. This CDR3 comprises 15 residues. Germline CDR1 and CDR2: GTSNPN and SVGIG (reference sequence). CDR3 coding DNA: TGTGCCTGGTCAGATGTTGGGATACACCTTCGGGGCGTATATTTT. This sequence encodes CAWSDVGIHLRGVYF.

This clone has at least ten counts. The rearrangement links TRBV9 to TRBJ1-3, with 7 bases matching TRBD1. This CDR3 comprises 18 residues. The V segment lost 0 bases and the J segment 0 bases; nucleotides outside the gene matches: 9. Germline V CDR1 and CDR2: SGDLS, YYNGEE. The CDR3 DNA follows: TGTGCCAGCAGCGTAGCTACGGGAGGGGGCCCCTCTGGAAACACCATATATTTT. It codes for CASSVATGGGPSGNTIYF.

In its sample, this clone was seen a few times. The J gene is TRBJ2-1, the V gene TRBV11-3; 8 bases are shared with TRBD1. CDR1 and CDR2 (germline): SGHNT, YENEEA. V dropped 3 bases and J dropped 9; count of bases not matched to a gene: 10. The CDR3 consists of 15 residues. The DNA for the CDR3 is TGTGCCAGCAGCTTCGACGACAGGGGATTCACTGAGCAGTTCTTC. Encoded protein: CASSFDDRGFTEQFF.

V gene TRBV6-8 combines with J gene TRBJ2-7; TRBD2 matches at 15 bases. This CDR3 is 20 amino acids long. After removal of 8 bases from V and 3 bases from J, the junction contained 20 bases not matched to a gene. CDR1 and CDR2 from the germline V gene are MNHGY and SAAAGT. The CDR3 reads CASRQLARTSGRARFYEQYF. DNA for the CDR3: TGTGCCAGCCGCCAGTTAGCTCGGACTAGCGGGAGGGCCAGATTCTACGAGCAGTACTTC.

The rearrangement joins TRBV4-1 to TRBJ1-6; D is perhaps TRBD1 (5 bases). This CDR3 is built from 17 residues. The germline gives CDR1 MGHRA, CDR2 YSYEKL. The V end was cut by 5 bases, the J end by 5 bases, with 19 bases between. The CDR3 nucleotides read TGCGCCAGCAGCTACCTCGGTCAAGGGGCAAATAATTCACCCCTCCACTTT. This gives the protein CASSYLGQGANNSPLHF.

This clone was counted at least ten times. The rearrangement joins TRBV11-3 to TRBJ1-4, with D tentatively TRBD1 (5 bases). The CDR3 covers 18 residues. The V end lost 5 bases, the J end lost 5 bases, and 24 bases lay between the germline ends. CDR1 SGHNT and CDR2 YENEEA come from the germline V gene. CDR3 in DNA: TGTGCCAGCAGCGCCGGCGTCCTTCAGGGAGGAAACAATGAAAAACTGTTTTTT. Translated, it gives CASSAGVLQGGNNEKLFF.

The chain is built from TRBV11-3 and TRBJ2-5; 10 bases line up with TRBD2. V shed 5 bases, J shed 5 bases, and the junction held 11 bases outside the gene matches. The CDR3 has 16 amino acids. Germline loops: CDR1 SGHNT, CDR2 YENEEA. CDR3 DNA sequence: TGTGCCAGCAGCATTGGGAACAGCGGGGGGGCGGAGACCCAGTACTTC. Its translation is CASSIGNSGGAETQYF.

The CDR3 spells CASSPPNPRSYNEQFF. The DNA for the CDR3 is TGTGCCAGCTCACCACCCAACCCCCGCTCCTACAATGAGCAGTTCTTC. V usage is TRBV18 and J usage is TRBJ2-1, with unresolved D. CDR1 is KGHSH, CDR2 LQKENI, per germline. The CDR3 runs to 16 residues. V was trimmed by 0 bases and J by 0 bases, leaving 9 bases between them.

The V gene is TRBV25-1, the J gene TRBJ1-3; the D is unclear. Trimming stripped 6 bases from V and 0 bases from J, with 6 bases between. The CDR3 length is 13 residues. CDR1 is MGHDK and CDR2 is SYGVNS in the germline V gene. CDR3: CASRMGSGNTIYF. In nucleotides, the CDR3 is TGTGCCAGCAGGATGGGCTCTGGAAACACCATATATTTT.

The chain joins TRBV29-1 to TRBJ2-5; unclear D gene. Trimming cost V 4 bases and J 1 base, with 7 bases left between them. Per germline, CDR1 SQVTM and CDR2 ANQGSEA. This CDR3 spans 12 amino acids. The CDR3 coding sequence is TGCAGCGTTGCCCCTAGCCAAGAGACCCAGTACTTC. Amino acid sequence: CSVAPSQETQYF.

J is TRBJ2-5 and V is TRBV6-8; TRBD1 aligns across 7 bases. The CDR3 is 13 amino acids. V was pared by 2 bases and J by 7 bases, with 4 bases of the junction left unmatched. Germline values: CDR1 MNHGY, CDR2 SAAAGT. CDR3 residues: CASSYGQDLTQYF. CDR3 DNA: TGTGCCAGCAGTTACGGACAGGACTTGACCCAGTACTTC.

The J gene is TRBJ1-2, the V gene TRBV9; D possibly corresponds to TRBD1 (6 bases). V was trimmed by 2 bases and J by 0 bases, leaving 14 bases between them. The CDR3 totals 16 residues. Per the germline V gene, CDR1 is SGDLS and CDR2 is YYNGEE. The CDR3 coding sequence is TGTGCCAGCAGCGTGGCTGTTACAGGGCCTAACTATGGCTACACCTTC. This translates into CASSVAVTGPNYGYTF.

The rearrangement joins TRBV30 to TRBJ1-1, with D tentatively TRBD1 (5 bases). V gave up 0 bases and J gave up 8 bases, with 22 bases separating them. CDR3 length equals 16 residues. The V gene's germline CDR1 is GTSNPN and CDR2 SVGIG (reference sequence). CDR3 loop: CAWSVLSGLQGGEAFF. CDR3 DNA: TGTGCCTGGAGTGTACTTTCAGGGCTTCAAGGAGGGGAAGCTTTCTTT.

This clone appeared a few times. The chain uses TRBV2 and TRBJ2-5, with TRBD2 matching over 10 bases. Losses at the gene ends were 11 bases for V and 3 bases for J; bases not matched to a gene: 9. Germline CDR1 is SNHLY and CDR2 is FYNNEI. This CDR3 spans 14 amino acids. The CDR3: CALKRLAGEETQYF. CDR3 DNA: TGTGCCCTCAAGCGGCTAGCGGGGGAAGAGACCCAGTACTTC.

Here the CDR3 DNA reads TGTGCCAGCGGGGGGACAGGGGACACAGATACGCAGTATTTT. Encoded protein: CASGGTGDTDTQYF. J is TRBJ2-3 and V is TRBV6-8; 10 nucleotides align to TRBD1. The CDR3 has 14 amino acids. Trimming at V came to 8 bases and at J to 2 bases, leaving 4 bases not matched to a gene. The germline V gene has CDR1 MNHGY and CDR2 SAAAGT.

This chain connects TRBV18 to TRBJ2-1; TRBD1 agrees at 7 bases. This CDR3 has 13 amino acids. The germline gives CDR1 KGHSH, CDR2 LQKENI. V shed 4 bases, J shed 5 bases, and the junction held 2 bases outside the gene matches. CDR3 DNA sequence: TGTGCCAGCTCACTGGGACAGAACAATGAGCAGTTCTTC. Its translation: CASSLGQNNEQFF.

This clone appeared a few times. This chain uses TRBV11-3 with TRBJ2-4; 9 nucleotides match TRBD1. V lost 3 bases, J lost 7 bases, and 4 bases stayed unmatched. The germline gives CDR1 SGHNT, CDR2 YENEEA. The CDR3 totals 14 residues. The CDR3 DNA reads as TGTGCCAGCAGCTTTAGACAGGGGGGGAACATTCAGTACTTC. This encodes CASSFRQGGNIQYF.

The sample holds many counts of this clone. The chain recombines TRBV6-8 with TRBJ1-2; D is unresolved. The CDR3 spans 12 residues. V was cut by 6 bases and J by 5 bases, with 10 bases left in between. CDR1 is MNHGY, CDR2 SAAAGT, per germline. This chain's CDR3 is CASRAYDYGYTF. As DNA, the CDR3 is TGTGCCAGCAGGGCGTACGATTATGGCTACACCTTC.

This clone was seen only once. The CDR3 region is CATSRQGVETRGYTF. Written as DNA, the CDR3 is TGTGCCACCAGCAGACAGGGGGTGGAGACACGGGGCTACACCTTC. The V and J genes are TRBV15 and TRBJ1-2; 7 bases fit TRBD1. Trimming at V came to 2 bases and at J to 8 bases, leaving 11 bases not matched to a gene. This CDR3 region has 15 residues. The germline V gene has CDR1 LNHNV and CDR2 YYDKDF (reference sequence).